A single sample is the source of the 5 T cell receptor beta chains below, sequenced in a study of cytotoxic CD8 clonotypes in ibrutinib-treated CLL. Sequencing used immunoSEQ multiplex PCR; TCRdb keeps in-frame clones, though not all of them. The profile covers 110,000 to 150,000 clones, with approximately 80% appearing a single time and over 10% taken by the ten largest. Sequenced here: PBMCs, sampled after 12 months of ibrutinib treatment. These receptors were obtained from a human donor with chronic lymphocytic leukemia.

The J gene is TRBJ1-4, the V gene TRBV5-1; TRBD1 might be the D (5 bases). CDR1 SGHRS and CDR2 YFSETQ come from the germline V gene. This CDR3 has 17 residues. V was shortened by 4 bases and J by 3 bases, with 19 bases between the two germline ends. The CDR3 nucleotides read TGCGCCAGCAGCCAAAATGGAGGCAGGGCCCCTAATGAAAAACTGTTTTTT. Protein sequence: CASSQNGGRAPNEKLFF.

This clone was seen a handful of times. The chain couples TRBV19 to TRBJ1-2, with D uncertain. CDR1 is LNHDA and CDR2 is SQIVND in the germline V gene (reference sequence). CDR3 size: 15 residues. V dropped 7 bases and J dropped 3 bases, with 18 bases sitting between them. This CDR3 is CASTPPGGRDYGYTF. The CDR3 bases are TGTGCCAGTACGCCGCCAGGAGGGCGCGACTATGGCTACACCTTC.

The CDR3 protein is CASRNRTGNYGYTF. The CDR3 DNA reads TGTGCCAGCAGGAACCGGACAGGGAACTATGGCTACACCTTC. This rearrangement joins TRBV5-4 to TRBJ1-2, with 8 bases aligning to TRBD1. V lost 5 bases, J lost 2 bases, and 5 bases stayed unmatched. Germline V gene sequence: CDR1 SGHNT, CDR2 YYREEE (reference sequence). The CDR3 has 14 residues.

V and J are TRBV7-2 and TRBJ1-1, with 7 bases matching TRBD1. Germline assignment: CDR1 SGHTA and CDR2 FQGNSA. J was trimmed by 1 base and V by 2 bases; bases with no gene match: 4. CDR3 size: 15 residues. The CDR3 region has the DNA TGTGCCAGCAGCTTAATGACAGGGACGAACACTGAAGCTTTCTTT. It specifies CASSLMTGTNTEAFF.

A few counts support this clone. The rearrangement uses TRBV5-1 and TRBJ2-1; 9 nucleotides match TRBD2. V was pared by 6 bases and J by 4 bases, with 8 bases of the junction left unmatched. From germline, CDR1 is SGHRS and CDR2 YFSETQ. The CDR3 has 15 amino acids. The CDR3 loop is CASTPGTSYYNEQFF. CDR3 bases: TGCGCCAGCACACCGGGGACTAGCTATTACAATGAGCAGTTCTTC.